These 13 T cell receptor beta chains were all obtained from the same sample, sequenced in a study of T cell repertoires in ileal Crohn's disease. Time point specified: neoterminal ileum biopsy at postoperative endoscopy, about 6 months after surgery. TCRdb keeps only in-frame clones here, not all; method: immunoSEQ multiplex PCR. The table includes about 62,000 clones, around nine tenths detected once. Sequencing used ileal tissue. The receptors here all came from an adult with Crohn's disease.

V and J are TRBV5-1 and TRBJ2-1; TRBD2 matches at 10 bases. The V and J ends lost 0 bases and 7 bases, in that order; junction bases with no gene match: 13. The CDR3 covers 18 residues. Germline values: CDR1 SGHRS, CDR2 YFSETQ. The CDR3: CASSLGLISGRTTNEQFF. The CDR3 DNA follows: TGCGCCAGCAGCTTGGGGTTAATTAGCGGGAGGACGACGAATGAGCAGTTCTTC.

J is TRBJ1-1 and V is TRBV28; D is undetermined. CDR1 and CDR2 (germline): MDHEN, SYDVKM. The CDR3 sequence is 14 residues long. Trimming took off 5 bases at V and 10 bases at J, with 20 bases between the two ends. The CDR3 DNA sequence: TGTGCCAGCAGTATCTCGGGATCGCTCGGTGGAGCTTTCTTT. This sequence encodes CASSISGSLGGAFF.

The chain carries TRBV28 and TRBJ1-5; 12 bases match TRBD1. CDR1 is MDHEN, CDR2 SYDVKM, per germline. This CDR3 is 16 amino acids long. Unmatched junction bases numbered 2, after V lost 3 bases and J lost 2 bases. CDR3: CASSFGTGGGNQPQHF. As DNA, the CDR3 is TGTGCCAGCAGTTTCGGGACAGGGGGCGGCAATCAGCCCCAGCATTTT.

The J gene is TRBJ1-5, the V gene TRBV5-6, with 8 bases fitting TRBD1. The length of the CDR3 is 16 residues. Trimming removed 1 base from V and 3 bases from J; junction bases left unmatched: 6. Germline V gene data show CDR1 as SGHDT and CDR2 as YYEEEE. The CDR3 DNA is TGTGCCAGCAGCTTGTGGGGACAGGACTCCAATCAGCCCCAGCATTTT. This gives the protein CASSLWGQDSNQPQHF.

This clone came up a few times. The gene calls are TRBV14 and TRBJ1-2, with D perhaps matching TRBD1 (5 bases). Germline lookup yields CDR1 SGHDN and CDR2 FVKESK. V shed 4 bases and J shed 6 bases, with 12 bases lying between them. This CDR3 comprises 13 residues. The DNA for the CDR3 is TGTGCCAGCAGCCCTAGGCAGGGTGATGGCTACACCTTC. Translation gives CASSPRQGDGYTF.

The J gene is TRBJ1-2, the V gene TRBV5-1, with 9 bases matching TRBD1. Trimming took 0 bases from V and 2 from J; bases not matched to a gene: 11. The CDR3 loop spans 18 amino acids. Germline lookup yields CDR1 SGHRS and CDR2 YFSETQ. The CDR3 spells CASSLEGTGILGNYGYTF. The DNA for the CDR3 is TGCGCCAGCAGCTTGGAAGGGACAGGGATCTTGGGGAACTATGGCTACACCTTC.

The chain combines TRBV2 with TRBJ1-5, with 8 bases identical to TRBD1. This CDR3 is built from 16 residues. Trimming cost V 6 bases and J 6 bases; bases outside gene matches: 13. The germline CDR1 and CDR2 sequences are SNHLY and FYNNEI. CDR3 in DNA: TGTGCCAGCAGGGAACCGACAGGGGAAGGTGGTCAGCCCCAGCATTTT. Residues: CASREPTGEGGQPQHF. Drawing the rest from reference TRBV2 and TRBJ1-5, the complete variable domain is EPEVTQTPSHQVTQMGQEVILRCVPISNHLYFYWYRQILGQKVEFLVSFYNNEISEKSEIFDDQFSVERPDGSNFTLKIRSTKLEDSAMYFCASREPTGEGGQPQHFGDGTRLSIL.

This chain uses TRBV6-1 with TRBJ1-3; TRBD1 aligns across 7 bases. Germline CDR1 is MNHNS and CDR2 is SASEGT. The CDR3 is 14 amino acids. After removal of 6 bases from V and 3 bases from J, the junction contained 5 bases not matched to a gene. CDR3: CASRSGQFGNTIYF. CDR3 DNA: TGTGCCAGCAGGTCGGGACAGTTTGGAAACACCATATATTTT.

This sequence joins TRBV10-3 and TRBJ2-5, with D tentatively TRBD2 (5 bases). The V and J ends lost 8 bases and 5 bases respectively, with 12 bases between them. The CDR3 consists of 12 residues. CDR1 and CDR2 (germline): ENHRY, SYGVKD. The CDR3 reads CAIGSVMETQYF. The CDR3 bases are TGTGCCATCGGGAGTGTCATGGAGACCCAGTACTTC.

The V call is TRBV7-8, the J call TRBJ2-5; maybe TRBD1 (5 bases). V lost 7 bases and J 2 bases, leaving 17 bases between the germline ends. The V gene's germline CDR1 is SGHVS and CDR2 FQNEAQ. The CDR3 runs to 15 residues. The CDR3, as DNA: TGTGCCAGCACCCCACATTGGACACTTCAAGAGACCCAGTACTTC. This gives the protein CASTPHWTLQETQYF.

The chain links TRBV19 to TRBJ1-4, with 10 nucleotides matching TRBD1. Germline CDR1 is LNHDA and CDR2 is SQIVND (reference sequence). V shed 6 bases, J shed 7 bases, and the junction held 5 bases outside the gene matches. CDR3 size: 14 residues. The CDR3 loop is CASSRQGAREKLFF. The CDR3 DNA reads TGTGCCAGTAGCAGACAGGGGGCGCGTGAAAAACTGTTTTTT.

The genes are TRBV5-1 and TRBJ2-3, with 8 nucleotides matching TRBD2. Germline lookup yields CDR1 SGHRS and CDR2 YFSETQ. The CDR3 length is 13 residues. The junction had 3 bases not matched to a gene; V was cut back by 5 bases and J by 4 bases. The CDR3, as DNA: TGCGCCAGCAGACGGGGGGGTTCAGATACGCAGTATTTT. The encoded protein is CASRRGGSDTQYF.

The CDR3 sequence is CASSHGRRNEQFF. The CDR3 DNA follows: TGTGCCAGCAGCCACGGAAGGAGGAATGAGCAGTTCTTC. The chain combines TRBV7-2 with TRBJ2-1, with a tentative D call TRBD2 (5 bases). CDR1 SGHTA and CDR2 FQGNSA come from the germline V gene. CDR3 length: 13 amino acids. Trimming removed 5 bases from V and 7 bases from J, with 12 bases in between.